This TCR beta chain was documented in a study of cytomegalovirus exposure and HLA in healthy donors. Remarks on this clone: The antigen is not known.

Broader study findings: Reported findings show TCR beta sequences accurately forecast HLA-A and HLA-B alleles in most subjects. Indistinguishable V segments such as TRBV6-2 and TRBV6-3 were excluded. Researchers reported in a later analysis that common viral pathogens appeared linked to several top clusters. Sequencing had likely introduced a cluster of highly shared sequence variants as an artifact.

The PCR made use of 60 Vbeta and 13 Jbeta primers. Assay: immunoSEQ multiplex PCR; the TCRdb copy retains only in-frame clones and omits some. In all, the sample yields 55,000 to 85,000 clones. The CDR3 is made up of 15 amino acids. Trimming cost V 3 bases and J 3 bases, with 12 bases left between them. Germline CDR1 reads LGHNT; CDR2 reads FRNRAP. The V gene is TRBV12-5, the J gene TRBJ1-5; D is possibly TRBD1 (6 bases). The sequenced sample was PBMCs. This TCR derives from a female donor in good health and CMV-seropositive. Here the CDR3 reads CASGLLGTSNQPQHF. As DNA, the CDR3 is TGTGCTAGTGGTTTACTCGGGACATCCAATCAGCCCCAGCATTTT.